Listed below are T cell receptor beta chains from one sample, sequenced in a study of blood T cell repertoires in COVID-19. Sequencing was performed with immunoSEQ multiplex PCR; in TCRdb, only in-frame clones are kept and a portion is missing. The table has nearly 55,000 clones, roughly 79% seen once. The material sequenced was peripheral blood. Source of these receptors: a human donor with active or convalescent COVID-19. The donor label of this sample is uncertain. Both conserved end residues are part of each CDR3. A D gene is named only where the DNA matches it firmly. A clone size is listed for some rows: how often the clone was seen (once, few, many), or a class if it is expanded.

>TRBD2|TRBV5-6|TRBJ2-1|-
CASSSGRTAGGTYNEQFF
TGTGCCAGCAGCTCCGGGCGTACGGCGGGAGGGACTTACAATGAGCAGTTCTTC
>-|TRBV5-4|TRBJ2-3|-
CASSLYPSDSSTDTQYF
TGTGCCAGCAGCTTGTATCCTAGCGATTCTAGCACAGATACGCAGTATTTT
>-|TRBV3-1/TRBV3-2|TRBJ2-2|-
CASSQGGVNTGELFF
TGTGCCAGCAGCCAAGGGGGGGTAAACACCGGGGAGCTGTTTTTT
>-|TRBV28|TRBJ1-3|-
CASGGTINSGNTIYF
TGTGCCAGCGGGGGGACCATCAACTCTGGAAACACCATATATTTT
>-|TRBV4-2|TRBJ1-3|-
CASSRDRGNTIYF
TGTGCCAGCAGCCGCGACAGGGGAAACACCATATATTTT
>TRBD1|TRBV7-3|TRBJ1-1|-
CASSRQGGSTEAFF
TGTGCCAGCAGCCGACAGGGAGGAAGTACTGAAGCTTTCTTT
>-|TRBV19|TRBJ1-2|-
CASQEGYGYTF
TGTGCCAGTCAAGAGGGCTATGGCTACACCTTC
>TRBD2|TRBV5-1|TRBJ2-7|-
CASSLSSGTLSYEQYF
TGCGCCAGCAGCTTGTCTAGCGGGACTTTATCCTACGAGCAGTACTTC
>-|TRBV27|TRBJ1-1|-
CASSVTGLNTEAFF
TGTGCCAGCAGTGTAACAGGTCTGAACACTGAAGCTTTCTTT
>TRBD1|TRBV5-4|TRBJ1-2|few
CASSLVVRQGESDYGYTF
TGTGCCAGCAGCTTGGTAGTTAGGCAGGGGGAGAGCGACTATGGCTACACCTTC
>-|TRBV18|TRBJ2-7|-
CASSPGPQDEQYF
TGTGCCAGCTCACCAGGTCCCCAGGACGAGCAGTACTTC
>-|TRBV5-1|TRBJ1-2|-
CASSLGMIQEAYYGYTF
TGCGCCAGCAGCTTGGGGATGATCCAGGAAGCTTACTATGGCTACACCTTC
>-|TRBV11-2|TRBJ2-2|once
CASSGGLTTGELFF
TGTGCCAGCTCTGGGGGGTTGACCACCGGGGAGCTGTTTTTT
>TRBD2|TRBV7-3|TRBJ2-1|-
CASRLPGTSGSIEQFF
TGTGCCAGCAGGCTACCCGGGACTAGCGGGAGTATTGAGCAGTTCTTC
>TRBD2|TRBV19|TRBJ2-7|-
CATDSGSSPKEQYF
TGTGCCACAGATAGCGGGTCTTCTCCAAAGGAGCAGTACTTC
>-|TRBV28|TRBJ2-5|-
CATQREETQYF
TGTGCCACCCAGCGGGAAGAGACCCAGTACTTC
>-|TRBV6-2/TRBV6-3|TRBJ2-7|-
CASSYSSSEQYF
TGTGCCAGCAGTTACTCTTCCAGCGAGCAGTACTTC
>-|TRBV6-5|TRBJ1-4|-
CASSYFGEKLFF
TGTGCCAGCAGTTACTTCGGTGAAAAACTGTTTTTT
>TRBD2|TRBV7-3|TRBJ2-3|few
CASSLTSGRASTDTQYF
TGTGCCAGCAGCTTAACTAGCGGGAGGGCTAGCACAGATACGCAGTATTTT
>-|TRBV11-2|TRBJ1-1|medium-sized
CASSFGGGNTEAFF
TGTGCCAGCAGCTTCGGAGGCGGGAACACTGAAGCTTTCTTT
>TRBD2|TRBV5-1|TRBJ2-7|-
CASSLGGTSSYEQYF
TGCGCCAGCAGCTTGGGAGGGACTAGCTCCTACGAGCAGTACTTC
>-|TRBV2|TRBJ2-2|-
CASTLQGAAGELFF
TGTGCCAGCACCCTCCAGGGCGCCGCCGGGGAGCTGTTTTTT
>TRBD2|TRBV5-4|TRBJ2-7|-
CASSRTSGLSYEQYF
TGTGCCAGCAGCCGGACTAGCGGTCTCTCCTACGAGCAGTACTTC
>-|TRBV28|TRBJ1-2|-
CASRNPRVNYGYTF
TGTGCCAGCAGGAACCCACGGGTTAACTATGGCTACACCTTC
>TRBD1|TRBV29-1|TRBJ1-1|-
CSVVSGQGNTEAFF
TGCAGCGTTGTGTCCGGACAGGGGAACACTGAAGCTTTCTTT
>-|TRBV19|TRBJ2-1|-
CASTGGPSYNEQFF
TGTGCCAGTACGGGCGGGCCCTCCTACAATGAGCAGTTCTTC
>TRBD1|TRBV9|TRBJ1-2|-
CASSVLGTALNYGYTF
TGTGCCAGCAGCGTCCTTGGGACAGCCCTTAACTATGGCTACACCTTC
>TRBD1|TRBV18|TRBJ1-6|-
CASSPQDRDSPLHF
TGTGCCAGCTCACCACAGGACAGGGATTCACCCCTCCACTTT
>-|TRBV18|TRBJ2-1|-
CASSLGDEQFF
TGTGCCAGCTCATTGGGCGATGAGCAGTTCTTC
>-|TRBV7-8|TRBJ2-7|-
CASSPRTVSYEQYF
TGTGCCAGCAGCCCCCGGACAGTCTCCTACGAGCAGTACTTC
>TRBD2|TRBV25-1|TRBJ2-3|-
CASSERLASTDTQYF
TGTGCCAGCAGTGAGCGACTAGCTAGCACAGATACGCAGTATTTT
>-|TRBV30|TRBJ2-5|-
CAWRTNQETQYF
TGTGCCTGGAGGACAAACCAAGAGACCCAGTACTTC
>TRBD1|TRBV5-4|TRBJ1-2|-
CASSSQGAPGYTF
TGTGCCAGCAGCTCCCAGGGGGCGCCGGGCTACACCTTC
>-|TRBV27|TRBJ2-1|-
CASSPSGHLEQFF
TGTGCCAGCAGTCCGTCAGGGCACCTTGAGCAGTTCTTC
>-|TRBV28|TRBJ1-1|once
CASSLSTTGNTEAFF
TGTGCCAGCAGTTTATCCACTACAGGAAACACTGAAGCTTTCTTT
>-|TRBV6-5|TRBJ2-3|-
CASSPLGTLQDTQYF
TGTGCCAGCAGTCCCCTCGGGACACTACAAGATACGCAGTATTTT
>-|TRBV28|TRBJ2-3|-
CASSLGGLITDTQYF
TGTGCCAGCAGTTTAGGGGGACTTATCACAGATACGCAGTATTTT
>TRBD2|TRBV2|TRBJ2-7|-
CASPTGRDSYEQYF
TGTGCCAGCCCGACCGGGAGGGATTCCTACGAGCAGTACTTC
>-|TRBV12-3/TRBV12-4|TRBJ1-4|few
CASSLSGDEKLFF
TGTGCCAGCAGTTTATCGGGGGATGAAAAACTGTTTTTT
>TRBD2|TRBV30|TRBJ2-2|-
CAWSTSGNTGELFF
TGTGCCTGGAGCACTAGCGGAAACACCGGGGAGCTGTTTTTT
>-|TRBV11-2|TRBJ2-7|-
CASWAGNYEQYF
TGTGCCAGCTGGGCGGGGAACTACGAGCAGTACTTC
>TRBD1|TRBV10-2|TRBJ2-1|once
CASRDRGAYNEQFF
TGCGCCAGCAGGGACAGGGGGGCCTACAATGAGCAGTTCTTC
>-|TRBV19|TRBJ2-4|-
CALRGGAKNIQYF
TGTGCCCTTAGGGGCGGAGCCAAAAACATTCAGTACTTC
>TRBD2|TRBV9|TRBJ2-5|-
CASSTSQGRAVETQYF
TGTGCCAGCAGCACCTCACAAGGGAGGGCCGTGGAGACCCAGTACTTC
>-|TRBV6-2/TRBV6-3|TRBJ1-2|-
CASSYSVSAGAYGYTF
TGTGCCAGCAGTTACTCTGTGTCGGCAGGGGCTTATGGCTACACCTTC
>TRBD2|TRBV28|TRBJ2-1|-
CASSTSGYNEQFF
TGTGCCAGTTCGACTAGCGGTTACAATGAGCAGTTCTTC
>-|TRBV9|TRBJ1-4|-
CASRPPREKLFF
TGTGCCAGCAGACCTCCCAGGGAAAAACTGTTTTTT
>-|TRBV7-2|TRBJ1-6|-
CASSLAIRAENNSPLHF
TGTGCCAGCAGCTTAGCGATCAGGGCTGAGAATAATTCACCCCTCCACTTT
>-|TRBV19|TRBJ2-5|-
CASSIAGSWKTQYF
TGTGCCAGTAGTATCGCGGGGTCGTGGAAGACCCAGTACTTC
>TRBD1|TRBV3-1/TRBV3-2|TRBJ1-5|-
CASSPAGTGGNQPQHF
TGTGCCAGCAGCCCGGCCGGGACAGGGGGAAATCAGCCCCAGCATTTT
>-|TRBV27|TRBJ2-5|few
CASSRKREETQYF
TGTGCCAGCAGTCGTAAGCGAGAAGAGACCCAGTACTTC
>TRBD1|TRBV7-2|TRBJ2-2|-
CASSIQGITGELFF
TGTGCCAGCAGCATACAGGGGATCACCGGGGAGCTGTTTTTT
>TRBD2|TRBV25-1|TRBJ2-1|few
CASGTSGISNEQFF
TGTGCCAGCGGGACTAGCGGGATCTCCAATGAGCAGTTCTTC
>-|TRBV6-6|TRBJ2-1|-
CASSKTVANEQFF
TGTGCCAGCAGCAAAACGGTAGCAAATGAGCAGTTCTTC